The source of this T cell receptor beta chain is a study of cytomegalovirus exposure and HLA in healthy donors. Study summary: Earlier, 90 million to 140 million unique TCR beta sequences were recovered from roughly 200 million T cells by an analysis. Early released data comprised around 80 million unique TCRs from HLA-typed donors. Overall study results and limits: A few V segments could not be told apart, such as TRBV6-2 and TRBV6-3, and were left out. In a later analysis, a genetic analysis reported fewer productive-TCR N-insertions in an Asian-associated ancestry cluster than the cohort average.

Vbeta (60) and Jbeta (13) primers were used in the PCR. Profiled with immunoSEQ multiplex PCR; TCRdb holds only in-frame clones, not every one. Of approximately 210,000 clones listed, roughly 77% are singletons. V lost 3 bases and J lost 0, with 9 bases in between. The CDR3 loop spans 15 amino acids. CDR1 and CDR2 (germline): MNHEY, SMNVEV (reference sequence). About this clone itself: Its target is unknown.

This clonotype was obtained from a male donor in good health and CMV-seropositive. The sample taken for sequencing was PBMCs. The chain couples TRBV27 to TRBJ1-5, with unresolved D. DNA of the CDR3: TGTGCCAGCAGTTTTCTTGCCAGTAGCAATCAGCCCCAGCATTTT. This translates into CASSFLASSNQPQHF.